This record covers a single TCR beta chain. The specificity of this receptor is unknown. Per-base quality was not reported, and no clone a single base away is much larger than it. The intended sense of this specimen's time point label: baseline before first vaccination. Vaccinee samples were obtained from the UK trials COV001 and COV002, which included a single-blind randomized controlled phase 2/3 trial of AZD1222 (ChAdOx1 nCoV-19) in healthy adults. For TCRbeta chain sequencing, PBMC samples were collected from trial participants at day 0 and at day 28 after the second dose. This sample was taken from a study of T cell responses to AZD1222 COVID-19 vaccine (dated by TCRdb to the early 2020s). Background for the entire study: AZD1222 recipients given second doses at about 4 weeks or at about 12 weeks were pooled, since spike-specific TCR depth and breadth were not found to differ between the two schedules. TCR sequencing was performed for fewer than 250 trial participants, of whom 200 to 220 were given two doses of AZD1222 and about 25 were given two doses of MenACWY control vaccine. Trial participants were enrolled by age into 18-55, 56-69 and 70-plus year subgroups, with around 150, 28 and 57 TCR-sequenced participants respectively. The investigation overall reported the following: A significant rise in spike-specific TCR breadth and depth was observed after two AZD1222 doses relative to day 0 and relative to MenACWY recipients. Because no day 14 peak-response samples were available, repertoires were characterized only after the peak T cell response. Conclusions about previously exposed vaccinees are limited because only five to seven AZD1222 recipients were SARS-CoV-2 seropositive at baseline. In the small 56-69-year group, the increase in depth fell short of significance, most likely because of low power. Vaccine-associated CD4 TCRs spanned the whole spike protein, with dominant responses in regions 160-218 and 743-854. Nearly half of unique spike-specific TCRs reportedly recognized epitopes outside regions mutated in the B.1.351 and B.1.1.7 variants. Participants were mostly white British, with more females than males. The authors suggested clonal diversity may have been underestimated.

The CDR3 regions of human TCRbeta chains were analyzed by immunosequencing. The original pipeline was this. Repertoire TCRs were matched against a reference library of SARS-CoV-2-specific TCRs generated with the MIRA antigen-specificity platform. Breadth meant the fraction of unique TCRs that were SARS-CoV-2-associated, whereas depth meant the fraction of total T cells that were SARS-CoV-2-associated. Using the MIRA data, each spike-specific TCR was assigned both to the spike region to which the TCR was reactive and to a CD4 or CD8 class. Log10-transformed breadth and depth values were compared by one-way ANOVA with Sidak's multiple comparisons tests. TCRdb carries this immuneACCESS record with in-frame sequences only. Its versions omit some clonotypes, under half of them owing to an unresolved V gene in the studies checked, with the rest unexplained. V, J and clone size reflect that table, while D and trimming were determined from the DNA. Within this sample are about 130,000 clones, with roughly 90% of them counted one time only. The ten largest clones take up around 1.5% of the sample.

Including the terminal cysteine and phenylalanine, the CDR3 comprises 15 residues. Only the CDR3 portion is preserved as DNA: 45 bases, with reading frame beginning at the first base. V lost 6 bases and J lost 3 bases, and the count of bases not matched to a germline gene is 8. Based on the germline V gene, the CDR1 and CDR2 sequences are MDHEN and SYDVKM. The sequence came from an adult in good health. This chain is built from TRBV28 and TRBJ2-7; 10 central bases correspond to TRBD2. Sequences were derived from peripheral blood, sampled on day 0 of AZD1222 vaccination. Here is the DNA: TGTGCCAGCAGCCTTAGCGGGAGGTTAGACTACGAGCAGTACTTC. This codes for CASSLSGRLDYEQYF.